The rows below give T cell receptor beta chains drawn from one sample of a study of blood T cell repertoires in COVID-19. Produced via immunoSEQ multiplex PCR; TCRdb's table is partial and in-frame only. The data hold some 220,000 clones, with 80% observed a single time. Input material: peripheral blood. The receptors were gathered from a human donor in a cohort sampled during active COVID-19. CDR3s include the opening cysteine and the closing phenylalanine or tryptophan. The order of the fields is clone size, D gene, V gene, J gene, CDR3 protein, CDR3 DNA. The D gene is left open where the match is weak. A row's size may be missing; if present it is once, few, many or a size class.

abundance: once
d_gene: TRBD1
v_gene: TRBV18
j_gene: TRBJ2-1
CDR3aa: CASSTGGNEQFF
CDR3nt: TGTGCCAGCTCAACAGGGGGCAATGAGCAGTTCTTC

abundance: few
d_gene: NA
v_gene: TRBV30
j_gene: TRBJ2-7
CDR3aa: CAFKTNGYEQYF
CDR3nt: TGTGCCTTTAAGACAAACGGCTACGAGCAGTACTTC

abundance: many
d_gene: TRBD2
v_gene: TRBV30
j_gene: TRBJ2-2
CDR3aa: CAWSVPGGNTGELFF
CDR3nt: TGTGCCTGGAGTGTCCCGGGGGGGAACACCGGGGAGCTGTTTTTT

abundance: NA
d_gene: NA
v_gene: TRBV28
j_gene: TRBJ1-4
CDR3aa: CASSLQQGVSEKLFF
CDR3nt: TGTGCCAGCAGTTTACAACAGGGAGTGAGTGAAAAACTGTTTTTT

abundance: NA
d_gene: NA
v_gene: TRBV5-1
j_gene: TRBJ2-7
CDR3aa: CASSPRTLYEQYF
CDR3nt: TGCGCCAGCAGCCCTAGGACACTCTACGAGCAGTACTTC

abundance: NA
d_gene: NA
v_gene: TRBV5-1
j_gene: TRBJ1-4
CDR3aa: CASSWEAQATNEKLFF
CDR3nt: TGCGCCAGCAGCTGGGAGGCCCAAGCAACTAATGAAAAACTGTTTTTT

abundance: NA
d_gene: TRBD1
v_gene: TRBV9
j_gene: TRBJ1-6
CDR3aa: CASSYGQGPNSPLHF
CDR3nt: TGTGCCAGCAGTTATGGACAGGGTCCGAATTCACCCCTCCACTTT

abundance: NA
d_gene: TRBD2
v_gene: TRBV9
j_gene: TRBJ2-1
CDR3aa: CASNPGLAGPSNEQFF
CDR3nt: TGTGCCAGCAATCCGGGACTAGCGGGTCCCTCCAATGAGCAGTTCTTC

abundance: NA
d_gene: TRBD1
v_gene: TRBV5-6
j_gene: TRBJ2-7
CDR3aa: CASSLEGASSSYEQYF
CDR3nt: TGTGCCAGCAGCTTGGAGGGGGCATCCTCCTCCTACGAGCAGTACTTC

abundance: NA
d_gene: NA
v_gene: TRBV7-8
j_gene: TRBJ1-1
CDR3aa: CASSLAQATMNTEAFF
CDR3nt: TGTGCCAGCAGCTTAGCGCAGGCGACAATGAACACTGAAGCTTTCTTT

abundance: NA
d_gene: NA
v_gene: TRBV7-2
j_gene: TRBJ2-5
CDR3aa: CASSPRRGPETQYF
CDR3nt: TGTGCCAGCAGCCCCCGGCGGGGGCCGGAGACCCAGTACTTC

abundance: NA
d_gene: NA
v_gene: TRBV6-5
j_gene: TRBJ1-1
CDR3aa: CASCPRRGGTEAFF
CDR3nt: TGTGCCAGCTGCCCAAGGAGGGGAGGCACTGAAGCTTTCTTT

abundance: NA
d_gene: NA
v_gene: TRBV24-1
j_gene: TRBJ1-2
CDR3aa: CATSQGNYGYTF
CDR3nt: TGTGCCACCAGCCAGGGGAACTATGGCTACACCTTC

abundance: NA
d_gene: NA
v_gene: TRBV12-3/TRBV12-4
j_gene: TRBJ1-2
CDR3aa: CASSSTSVGTAIF
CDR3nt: TGTGCCAGCAGTTCAACCTCGGTCGGGACTGCCATCTTC

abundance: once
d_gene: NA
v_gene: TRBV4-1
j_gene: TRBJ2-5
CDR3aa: CASSQGTAQETQYF
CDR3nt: TGCGCCAGCAGCCAAGGGACAGCTCAAGAGACCCAGTACTTC

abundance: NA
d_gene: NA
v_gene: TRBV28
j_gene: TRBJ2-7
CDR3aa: CASSLGQSYEQYF
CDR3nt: TGTGCCAGCAGTTTGGGGCAATCCTACGAGCAGTACTTC

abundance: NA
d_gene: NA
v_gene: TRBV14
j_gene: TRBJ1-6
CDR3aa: CASSFGGAISSPLHF
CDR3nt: TGTGCCAGCAGCTTTGGGGGCGCGATATCCTCACCCCTCCACTTT

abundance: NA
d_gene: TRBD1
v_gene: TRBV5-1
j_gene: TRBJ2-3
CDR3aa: CASAQQGQGSTDTQYF
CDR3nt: TGCGCCAGCGCCCAACAGGGACAGGGTAGCACAGATACGCAGTATTTT

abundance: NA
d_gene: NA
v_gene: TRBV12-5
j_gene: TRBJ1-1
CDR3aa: CASGAQGSRGTEAFF
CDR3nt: TGTGCTAGTGGGGCTCAGGGTTCCCGGGGGACTGAAGCTTTCTTT

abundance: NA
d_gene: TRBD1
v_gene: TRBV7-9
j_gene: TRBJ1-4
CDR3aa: CASGLGTGREKLFF
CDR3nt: TGTGCCAGCGGCCTTGGGACAGGGAGGGAAAAACTGTTTTTT

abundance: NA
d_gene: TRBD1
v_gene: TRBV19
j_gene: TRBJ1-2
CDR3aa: CATKGLDRADYGYTF
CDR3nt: TGTGCCACCAAGGGATTAGACAGGGCTGACTATGGCTACACCTTC

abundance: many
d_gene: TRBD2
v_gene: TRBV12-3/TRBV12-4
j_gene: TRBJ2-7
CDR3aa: CASSLGLASEQYF
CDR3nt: TGTGCCAGCAGTTTAGGACTAGCATCCGAGCAGTACTTC

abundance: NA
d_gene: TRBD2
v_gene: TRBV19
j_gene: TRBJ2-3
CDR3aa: CASSPRLAGGADTQYF
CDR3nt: TGTGCCAGTAGTCCCCGGTTAGCGGGAGGAGCAGATACGCAGTATTTT

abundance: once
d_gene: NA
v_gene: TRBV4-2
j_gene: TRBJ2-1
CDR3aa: CASSQELRSRTSYNEQFF
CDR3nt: TGTGCCAGCAGCCAAGAACTACGATCCCGAACCTCTTACAATGAGCAGTTCTTC

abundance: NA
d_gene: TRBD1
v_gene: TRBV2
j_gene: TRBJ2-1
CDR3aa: CASIWGRGWFF
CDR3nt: TGTGCCAGCATTTGGGGCAGGGGGTGGTTCTTC

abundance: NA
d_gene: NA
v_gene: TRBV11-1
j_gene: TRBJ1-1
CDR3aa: CASSLDRGAAEAFF
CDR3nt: TGTGCCAGCAGCTTAGACCGGGGGGCGGCTGAAGCTTTCTTT

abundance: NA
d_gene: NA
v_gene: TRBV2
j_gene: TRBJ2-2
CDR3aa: CASKGATVGTGELFF
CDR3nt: TGTGCCAGCAAGGGAGCGACTGTGGGCACCGGGGAGCTGTTTTTT

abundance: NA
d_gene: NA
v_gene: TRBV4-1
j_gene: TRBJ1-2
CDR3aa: CASSHQGNLYGYTF
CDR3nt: TGCGCCAGCAGCCACCAGGGTAATCTCTATGGCTACACCTTC

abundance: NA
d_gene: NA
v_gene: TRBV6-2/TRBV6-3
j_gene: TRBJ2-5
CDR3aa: CASSYQADQETQYF
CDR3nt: TGTGCCAGCAGTTACCAAGCGGATCAAGAGACCCAGTACTTC

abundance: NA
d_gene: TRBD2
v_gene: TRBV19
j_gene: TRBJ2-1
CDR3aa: CASRRTSGLPYNEQFF
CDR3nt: TGTGCCAGTAGGAGGACTAGCGGGTTACCCTACAATGAGCAGTTCTTC

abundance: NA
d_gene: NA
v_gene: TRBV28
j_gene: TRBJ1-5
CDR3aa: CASTPDSNQPQHF
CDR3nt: TGTGCCAGCACTCCAGATAGCAATCAGCCCCAGCATTTT

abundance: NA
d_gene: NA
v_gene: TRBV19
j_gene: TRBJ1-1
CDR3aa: CASSITGFTEAFF
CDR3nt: TGTGCCAGTAGTATCACGGGGTTCACTGAAGCTTTCTTT

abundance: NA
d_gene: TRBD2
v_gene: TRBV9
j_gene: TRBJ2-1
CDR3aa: CASSVEGLGAYNEQFF
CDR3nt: TGTGCCAGCAGCGTAGAAGGACTAGGGGCCTACAATGAGCAGTTCTTC

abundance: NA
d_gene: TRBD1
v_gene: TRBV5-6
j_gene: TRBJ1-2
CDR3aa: CASSLSGTGPFDYGYTF
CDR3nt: TGTGCCAGCAGCTTGTCCGGGACAGGCCCATTCGACTATGGCTACACCTTC

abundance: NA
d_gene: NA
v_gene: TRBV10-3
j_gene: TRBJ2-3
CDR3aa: CAISESGGATDTQYF
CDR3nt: TGTGCCATCAGTGAGTCGGGCGGGGCCACAGATACGCAGTATTTT

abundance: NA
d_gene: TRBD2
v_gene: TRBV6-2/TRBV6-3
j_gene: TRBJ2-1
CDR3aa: CASSRTSGAYNEQFF
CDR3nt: TGTGCCAGCAGCCGGACTAGCGGGGCCTACAATGAGCAGTTCTTC

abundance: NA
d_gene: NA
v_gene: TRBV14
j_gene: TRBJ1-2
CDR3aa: CASSQESRGGYGYTF
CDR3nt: TGTGCCAGCAGCCAAGAATCTCGGGGTGGCTATGGCTACACCTTC

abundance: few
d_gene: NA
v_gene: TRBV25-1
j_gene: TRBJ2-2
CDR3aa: CASSGQVRTGELFF
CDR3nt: TGTGCCAGCAGTGGTCAGGTCCGCACCGGGGAGCTGTTTTTT

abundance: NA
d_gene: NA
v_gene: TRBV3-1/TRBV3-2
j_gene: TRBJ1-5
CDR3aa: CASSQGWGWGGRGNQPQHF
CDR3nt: TGTGCCAGCAGCCAAGGTTGGGGATGGGGGGGACGTGGCAATCAGCCCCAGCATTTT

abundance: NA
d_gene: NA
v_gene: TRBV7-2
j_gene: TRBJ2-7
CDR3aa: CASSPIAGTISYEQYF
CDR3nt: TGTGCCAGCAGCCCGATCGCTGGGACAATTTCCTACGAGCAGTACTTC